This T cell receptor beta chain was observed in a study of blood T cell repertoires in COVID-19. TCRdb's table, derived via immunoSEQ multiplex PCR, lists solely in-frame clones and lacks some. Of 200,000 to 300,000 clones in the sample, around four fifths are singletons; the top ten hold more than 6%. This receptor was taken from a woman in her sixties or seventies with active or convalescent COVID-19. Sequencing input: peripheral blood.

The CDR3: CASSLTSGGIGELFF. For the CDR3, the DNA is TGTGCCAGCAGCTTGACTAGCGGGGGGATCGGGGAGCTGTTTTTT. V gene TRBV5-6 combines with J gene TRBJ2-2; 12 nucleotides agree with TRBD2. The CDR3 loop spans 15 amino acids. The J segment lost 7 bases and the V segment lost 1 base, leaving 2 bases of the junction unmatched. From germline, CDR1 is SGHDT and CDR2 YYEEEE.